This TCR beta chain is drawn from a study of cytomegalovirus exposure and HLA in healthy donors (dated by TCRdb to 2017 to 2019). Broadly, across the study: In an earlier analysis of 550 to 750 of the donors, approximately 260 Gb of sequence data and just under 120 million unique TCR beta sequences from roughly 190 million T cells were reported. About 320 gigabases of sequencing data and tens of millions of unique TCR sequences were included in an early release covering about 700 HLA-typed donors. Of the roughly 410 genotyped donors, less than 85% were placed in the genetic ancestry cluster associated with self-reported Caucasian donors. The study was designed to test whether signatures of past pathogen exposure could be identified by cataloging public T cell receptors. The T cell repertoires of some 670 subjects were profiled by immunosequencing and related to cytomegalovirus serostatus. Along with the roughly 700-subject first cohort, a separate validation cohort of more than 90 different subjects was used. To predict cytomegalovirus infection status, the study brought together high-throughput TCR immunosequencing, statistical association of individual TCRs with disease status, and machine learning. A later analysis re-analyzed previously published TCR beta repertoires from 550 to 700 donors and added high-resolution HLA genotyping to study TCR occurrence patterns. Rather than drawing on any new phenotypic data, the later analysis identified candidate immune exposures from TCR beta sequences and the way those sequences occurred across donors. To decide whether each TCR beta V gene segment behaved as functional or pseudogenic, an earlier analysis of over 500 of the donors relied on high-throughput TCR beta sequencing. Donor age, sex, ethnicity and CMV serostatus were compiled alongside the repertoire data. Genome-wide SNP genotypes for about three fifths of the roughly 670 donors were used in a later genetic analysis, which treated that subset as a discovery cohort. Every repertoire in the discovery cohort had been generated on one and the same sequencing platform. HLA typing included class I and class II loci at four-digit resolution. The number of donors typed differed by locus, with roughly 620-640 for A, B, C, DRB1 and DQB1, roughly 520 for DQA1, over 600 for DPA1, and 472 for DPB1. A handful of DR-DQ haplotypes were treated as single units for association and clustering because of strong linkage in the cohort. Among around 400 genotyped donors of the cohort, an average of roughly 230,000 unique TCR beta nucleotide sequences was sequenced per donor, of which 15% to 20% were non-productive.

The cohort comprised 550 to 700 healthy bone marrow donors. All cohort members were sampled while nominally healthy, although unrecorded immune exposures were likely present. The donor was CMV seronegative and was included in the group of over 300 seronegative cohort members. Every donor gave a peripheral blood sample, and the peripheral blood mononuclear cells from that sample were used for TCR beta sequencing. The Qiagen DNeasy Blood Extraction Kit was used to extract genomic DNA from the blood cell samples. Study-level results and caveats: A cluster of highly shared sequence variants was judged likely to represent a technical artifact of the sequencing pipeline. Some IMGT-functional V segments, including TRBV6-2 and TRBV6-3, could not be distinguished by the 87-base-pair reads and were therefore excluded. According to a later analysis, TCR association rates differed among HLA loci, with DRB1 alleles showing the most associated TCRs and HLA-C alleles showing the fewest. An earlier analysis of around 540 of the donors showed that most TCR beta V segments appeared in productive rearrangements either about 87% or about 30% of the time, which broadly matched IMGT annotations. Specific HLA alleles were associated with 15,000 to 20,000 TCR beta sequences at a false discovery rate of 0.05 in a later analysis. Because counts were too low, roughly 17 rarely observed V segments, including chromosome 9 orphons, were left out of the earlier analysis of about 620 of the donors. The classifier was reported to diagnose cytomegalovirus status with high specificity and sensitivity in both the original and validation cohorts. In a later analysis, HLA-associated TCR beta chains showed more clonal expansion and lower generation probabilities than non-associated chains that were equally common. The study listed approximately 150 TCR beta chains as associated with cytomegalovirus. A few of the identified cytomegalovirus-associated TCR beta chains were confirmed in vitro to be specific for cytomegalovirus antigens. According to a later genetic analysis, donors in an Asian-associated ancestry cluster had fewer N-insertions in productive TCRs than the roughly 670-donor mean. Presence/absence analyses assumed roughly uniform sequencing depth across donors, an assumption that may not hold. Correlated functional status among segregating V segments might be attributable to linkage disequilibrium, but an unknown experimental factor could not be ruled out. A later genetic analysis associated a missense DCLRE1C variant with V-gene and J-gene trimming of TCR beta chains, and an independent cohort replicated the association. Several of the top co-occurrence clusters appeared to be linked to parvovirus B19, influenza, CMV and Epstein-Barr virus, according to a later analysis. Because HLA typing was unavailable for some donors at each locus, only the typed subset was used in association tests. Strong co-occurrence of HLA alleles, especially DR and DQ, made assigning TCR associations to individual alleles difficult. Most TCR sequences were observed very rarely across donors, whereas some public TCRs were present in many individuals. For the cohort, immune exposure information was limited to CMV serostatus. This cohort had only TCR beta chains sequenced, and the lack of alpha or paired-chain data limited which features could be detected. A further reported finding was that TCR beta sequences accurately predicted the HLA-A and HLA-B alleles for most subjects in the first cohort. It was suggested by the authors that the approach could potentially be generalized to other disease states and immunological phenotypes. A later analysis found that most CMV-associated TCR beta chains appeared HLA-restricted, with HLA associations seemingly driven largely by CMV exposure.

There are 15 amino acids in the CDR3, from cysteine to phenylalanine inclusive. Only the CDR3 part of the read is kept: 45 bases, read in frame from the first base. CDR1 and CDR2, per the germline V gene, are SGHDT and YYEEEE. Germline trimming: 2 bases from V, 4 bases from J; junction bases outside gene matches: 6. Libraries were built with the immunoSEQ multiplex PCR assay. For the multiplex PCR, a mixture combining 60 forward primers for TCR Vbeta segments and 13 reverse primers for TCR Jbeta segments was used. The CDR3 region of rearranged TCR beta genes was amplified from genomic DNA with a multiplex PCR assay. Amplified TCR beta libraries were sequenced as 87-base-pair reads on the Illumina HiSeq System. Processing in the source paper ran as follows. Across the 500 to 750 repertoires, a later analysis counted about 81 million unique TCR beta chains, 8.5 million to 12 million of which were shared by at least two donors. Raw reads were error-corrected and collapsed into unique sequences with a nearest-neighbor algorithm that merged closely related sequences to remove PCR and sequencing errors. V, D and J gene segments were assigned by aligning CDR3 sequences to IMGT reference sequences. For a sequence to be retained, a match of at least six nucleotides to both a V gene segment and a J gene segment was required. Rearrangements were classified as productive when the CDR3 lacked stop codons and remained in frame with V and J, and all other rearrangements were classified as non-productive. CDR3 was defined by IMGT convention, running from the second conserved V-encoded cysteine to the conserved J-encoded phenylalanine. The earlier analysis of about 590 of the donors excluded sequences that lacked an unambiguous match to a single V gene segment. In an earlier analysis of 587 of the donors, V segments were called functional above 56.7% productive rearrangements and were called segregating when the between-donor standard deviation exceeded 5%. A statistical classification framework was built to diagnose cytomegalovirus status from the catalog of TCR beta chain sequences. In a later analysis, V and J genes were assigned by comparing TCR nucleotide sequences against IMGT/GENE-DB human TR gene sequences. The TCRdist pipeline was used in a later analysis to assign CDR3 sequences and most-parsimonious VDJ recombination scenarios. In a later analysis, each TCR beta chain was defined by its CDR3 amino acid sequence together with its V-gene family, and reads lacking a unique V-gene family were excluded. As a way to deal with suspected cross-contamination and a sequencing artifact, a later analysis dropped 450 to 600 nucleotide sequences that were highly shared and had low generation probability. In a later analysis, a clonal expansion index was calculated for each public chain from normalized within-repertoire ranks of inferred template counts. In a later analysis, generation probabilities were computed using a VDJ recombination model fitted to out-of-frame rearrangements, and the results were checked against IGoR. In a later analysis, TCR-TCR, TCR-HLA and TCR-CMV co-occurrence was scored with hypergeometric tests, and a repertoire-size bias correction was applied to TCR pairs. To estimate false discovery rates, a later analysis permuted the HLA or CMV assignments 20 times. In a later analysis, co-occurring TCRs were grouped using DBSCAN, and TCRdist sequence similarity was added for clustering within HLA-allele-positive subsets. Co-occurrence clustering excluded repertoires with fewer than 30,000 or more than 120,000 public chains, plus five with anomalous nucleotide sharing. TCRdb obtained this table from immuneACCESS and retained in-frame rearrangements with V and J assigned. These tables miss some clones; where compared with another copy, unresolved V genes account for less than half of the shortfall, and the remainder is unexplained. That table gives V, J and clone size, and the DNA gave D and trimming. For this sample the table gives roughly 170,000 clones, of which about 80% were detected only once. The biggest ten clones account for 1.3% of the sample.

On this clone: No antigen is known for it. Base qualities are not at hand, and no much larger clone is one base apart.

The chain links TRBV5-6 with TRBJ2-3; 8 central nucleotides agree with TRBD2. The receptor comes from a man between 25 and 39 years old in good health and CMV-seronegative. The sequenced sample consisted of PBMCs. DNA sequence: TGTGCCAGCAGCTTACTAGCGGTGGGGCCAGATACGCAGTATTTT. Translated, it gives CASSLLAVGPDTQYF.